Each of the 18 T cell receptor beta chains below was sequenced from the same sample in a study of blood T cells in healthy people across ages. Combining a sample-barcoded 5' primer with a J-beta primer mix, a second PCR ran for about 7 to 11 cycles. TCRdb fed the 5' RACE reads into MiXCR, producing one record per CDR3 protein. The sample has approximately 900,000 distinct CDR3 sequences, around 48% seen once. The sample comprised blood. Every receptor here comes from a man aged 25-45 years in good health.

Only a few counts were recorded for this clonotype. The V and J genes are TRBV5-1 and TRBJ2-2; no clear D. Germline V lookup: CDR1 SGHRS, CDR2 YFSETQ. The ends were cut back, 6 bases at V and 6 bases at J, with 12 bases in the middle. This CDR3 spans 13 amino acids. The CDR3 DNA reads TGCGCCAGCAAGGGTAATCCCGCCGGGGAGCTGTTTTTT. This codes for CASKGNPAGELFF.

The table lists this clonotype with a few counts. The chain recombines TRBV2 with TRBJ1-1; no reliable D call. The length of the CDR3 is 13 residues. Germline CDR1 SNHLY, CDR2 FYNNEI. Trimming shortened V by 7 bases and J by 1 base, and 10 bases separated the two germline ends. The CDR3 nucleotides are TGTGCCAGCAATTCCAGCCCGAACACTGAAGCTTTCTTT. Translation: CASNSSPNTEAFF.

The chain joins TRBV4-3 to TRBJ2-2; D ambiguous. Germline V lookup: CDR1 LGHNA, CDR2 YSLEER. CDR3 length: 17 amino acids. Trimming removed 0 bases at V and 1 base at J, with 12 bases between. The CDR3 sequence is CASSQDHTARNTGELFF. The CDR3 bases are TGCGCCAGCAGCCAAGACCATACAGCACGGAACACCGGGGAGCTGTTTTTT.

The table lists this clonotype with a few counts. J is TRBJ2-5 and V is TRBV20-1, with TRBD2 identical over 8 bases. This CDR3 has 13 amino acids. Germline V lookup: CDR1 DFQATT, CDR2 SNEGSKA (reference sequence). J gave up 3 bases and V 1 base, and 1 base lay outside the gene matches. In DNA, the CDR3 is TGCAGTGCTAGAGCACTAGCGGAAGAGACCCAGTACTTC. Its protein product is CSARALAEETQYF.

This clonotype came up a few times. CDR3 sequence reads: CATSGLPGQGSSGANVLTF. CDR3 sequence (DNA): TGTGCCACCAGTGGACTACCGGGACAGGGTTCCTCTGGGGCCAACGTCCTGACTTTC. The gene calls are TRBV24-1 and TRBJ2-6; 9 positions match TRBD1. Germline loops: CDR1 KGHDR, CDR2 SFDVKD. V gave up 5 bases and J gave up 0 bases; unmatched junction bases: 10. This CDR3 contains 19 residues.

This clonotype was observed a handful of times. The rearrangement uses TRBV5-6 and TRBJ2-5, with D perhaps matching TRBD1 (5 bases). The V gene lost 4 bases and the J gene lost 0 bases, with 16 bases spanning the gap. Germline values: CDR1 SGHDT, CDR2 YYEEEE. This CDR3 is built from 16 residues. CDR3 coding DNA: TGTGCCAGCAGCCATGTCAGCGTGGGGCACCAAGAGACCCAGTACTTC. Translation: CASSHVSVGHQETQYF.

This chain connects TRBV4-1 to TRBJ1-2; D is ambiguous. The CDR3 consists of 18 residues. The germline CDR1 and CDR2 sequences are MGHRA and YSYEKL. Trimming took 4 bases from V and 0 from J, leaving 21 bases between them. This chain's CDR3 is CASSLTFSGQTTNYGYTF. The CDR3 nucleotides are TGCGCCAGCAGCCTGACCTTTTCTGGTCAGACGACTAACTATGGCTACACCTTC.

The J gene is TRBJ2-7, the V gene TRBV7-9, with D hard to call. Trimming shortened V by 3 bases and J by 5 bases, and 11 bases separated the two germline ends. Germline-derived CDR1 and CDR2 are SEHNR and FQNEAQ (reference sequence). The CDR3 has 13 amino acids. CDR3 nucleotide sequence: TGTGCCAGCAGCTTCGCTCTCGGGCACGAGCAGTACTTC. This sequence encodes CASSFALGHEQYF. The whole variable domain, remainder taken from reference TRBV7-9 and TRBJ2-7, is DTGVSQNPRHKITKRGQNVTFRCDPISEHNRLYWYRQTLGQGPEFLTYFQNEAQLEKSRLLSDRFSAERPKGSFSTLEIQRTEQGDSAMYLCASSFALGHEQYFGPGTRLTVT.

Note on this clonotype: One junction end does not reproduce the germline sequence, and a read error may be involved. J is TRBJ2-3 and V is TRBV7-2; D is possibly TRBD1 or TRBD2 (7 bases each). Germline V lookup: CDR1 SGHTA, CDR2 FQGNSA. CDR3 size: 16 residues. The CDR3 nucleotides are TGTGCCGGCAGCTTAGGGAGGGGGCGCATCACAGATACGCAGTATTTT. It specifies CAGSLGRGRITDTQYF.

This clonotype was seen only a few times. J is TRBJ2-3 and V is TRBV12-3 or TRBV12-4; D assignment may be TRBD1 or TRBD2 (5 bases each). V shed 4 bases and J shed 2 bases, with 16 bases lying between them. This CDR3 is 16 amino acids long. CDR3 loop: CASSSRRDLHTDTQYF. The CDR3 DNA reads as TGTGCCAGCAGTTCCCGCAGGGACCTCCACACAGATACGCAGTATTTT.

The CDR3 DNA is TGTGCCAGCAGTAGGGGCTCCGAAGAGACCCAGTACTTC. This gives the protein CASSRGSEETQYF. V is TRBV28 and J is TRBJ2-5; D is perhaps TRBD1 (5 bases). Trimming stripped 5 bases from V and 3 bases from J, with 10 bases between. CDR1 and CDR2 (germline): MDHEN, SYDVKM. The CDR3 loop spans 13 amino acids.

The chain has TRBV20-1 and TRBJ2-1, with 8 bases matching TRBD1. Gene TRBJ2-7 matches the end of the DNA better, so the J call may be wrong. The CDR3 spans 13 residues. CDR1 is DFQATT, CDR2 SNEGSKA, per germline (reference sequence). The CDR3 sequence: CSASDRGSNEQYF. DNA for the CDR3: TGCAGTGCATCCGACAGGGGTTCCAATGAGCAGTACTTC.

In regard to this clonotype: This clone may be a read error of a much larger clone one base away. The chain links TRBV6-1 to TRBJ2-1; D gene uncertain. CDR3 length equals 14 residues. Germline-derived CDR1 and CDR2 are MNHNS and SASEGT. CDR3 amino acids: CACSETGLVNEQFF. For the CDR3, the DNA is TGTGCCTGCAGTGAAACGGGCTTGGTGAATGAGCAGTTCTTC.

CDR3 in amino acids: CASNHRVGTGELFF. DNA for the CDR3: TGTGCCAGCAATCACAGGGTTGGAACCGGGGAGCTGTTTTTT. The chain employs TRBV12-3 or TRBV12-4 and TRBJ2-2, with D possibly TRBD1 on 6 matching bases. The V gene lost 7 bases and the J gene lost 5 bases, with 14 bases spanning the gap. This CDR3 is built from 14 residues.

The rearrangement joins TRBV6-5 to TRBJ1-2, with D perhaps TRBD1 (5 bases). Trimming took off 2 bases at V and 2 bases at J, with 12 bases between the two ends. The CDR3 contains 15 residues. CDR1 is MNHEY and CDR2 is SVGAGI in the germline V gene. The chain's CDR3 is CASSYRGSLNYGYTF. CDR3 sequence (DNA): TGTGCCAGCAGTTACCGGGGCAGCCTCAACTATGGCTACACCTTC.

The J gene is TRBJ2-4, the V gene TRBV4-2, with 7 positions matching TRBD2. J was trimmed by 13 bases and V by 3 bases; bases with no gene match: 6. The CDR3 is made up of 12 amino acids. CDR1 and CDR2 from the germline V gene are LGHNA and YNFKEQ. The CDR3 DNA reads as TGTGCCAGCAGCCAGGATCGGGAGGAGCAGTACTTC. Its protein product is CASSQDREEQYF.

This clonotype was seen once. The V and J genes are TRBV20-1 and TRBJ1-6; D call uncertain. The CDR3 length is 15 residues. CDR1 and CDR2 from the germline V gene are DFQATT and SNEGSKA (reference sequence). The ends were cut back, 5 bases at V and 3 bases at J, with 14 bases in the middle. CDR3: CSAGDPVSYNSPLHF. In nucleotides, the CDR3 is TGCAGTGCTGGCGACCCGGTGAGCTATAATTCACCCCTCCACTTT.

The sample holds a few counts of this clonotype. The chain uses TRBV6-2 or TRBV6-3 and TRBJ1-2, with D unclear. Germline V gene sequence: CDR1 MNHEY, CDR2 SVGEGT. The ends were cut back, 2 bases at V and 0 bases at J, with 13 bases in the middle. The CDR3 consists of 16 residues. The CDR3 DNA sequence: TGTGCCAGCAGTTACGGTGAAATGCTAGCTAACTATGGCTACACCTTC. It encodes CASSYGEMLANYGYTF.